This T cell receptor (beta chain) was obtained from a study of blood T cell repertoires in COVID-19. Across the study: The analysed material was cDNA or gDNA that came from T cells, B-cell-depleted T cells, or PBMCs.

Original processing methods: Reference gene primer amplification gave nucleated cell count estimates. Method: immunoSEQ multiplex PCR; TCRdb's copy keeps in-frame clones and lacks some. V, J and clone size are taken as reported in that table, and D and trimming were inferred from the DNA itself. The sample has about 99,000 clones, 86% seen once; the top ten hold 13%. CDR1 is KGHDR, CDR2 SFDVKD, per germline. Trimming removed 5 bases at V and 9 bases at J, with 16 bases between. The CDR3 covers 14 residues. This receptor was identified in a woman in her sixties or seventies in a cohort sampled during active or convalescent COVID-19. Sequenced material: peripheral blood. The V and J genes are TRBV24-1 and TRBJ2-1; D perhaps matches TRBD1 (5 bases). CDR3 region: CATSGGTGRTEQFF. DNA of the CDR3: TGTGCCACCAGTGGGGGAACAGGTAGGACTGAGCAGTTCTTC.